These 30 T cell receptor beta chains share one sample of origin, sequenced in a study of cytomegalovirus exposure and HLA in healthy donors. PCR was performed using 60 Vbeta and 13 Jbeta primers. This table comes from immunoSEQ multiplex PCR, and its TCRdb copy is limited to in-frame clones, with some not included. The sample lists about 210,000 clones; approximately 79% were seen once. The sequencing input was PBMCs. The receptors derive from a male donor in good health and CMV-seronegative.

The J gene is TRBJ1-2, the V gene TRBV28; TRBD1 aligns across 8 bases. Germline assignment: CDR1 MDHEN and CDR2 SYDVKM. This CDR3 has 15 amino acids. The V and J ends lost 6 bases and 3 bases, in that order; junction bases with no gene match: 9. The CDR3 is CASRGTDRGHYGYTF. Written as DNA, the CDR3 is TGTGCCAGCAGGGGAACTGACAGGGGCCACTATGGCTACACCTTC.

DNA for the CDR3: TGTGCCAGCAGCTTGGGGGGCCGGACTGAAGCTTTCTTT. This encodes CASSLGGRTEAFF. The chain couples TRBV5-8 to TRBJ1-1; D might be TRBD1 (5 bases). With 0 bases removed from V and 5 bases from J, the gap between germline ends came to 8 bases. The CDR3 length is 13 residues. CDR1 is SGHTS and CDR2 is YDEGEE in the germline V gene.

The genes are TRBV28 and TRBJ1-2; no reliable D call. The CDR3 covers 14 residues. From germline, CDR1 is MDHEN and CDR2 SYDVKM. V shed 6 bases and J shed 2 bases, with 13 bases lying between them. CDR3 sequence (DNA): TGTGCCAGCAGGCTTGAAGGACTCAACTATGGCTACACCTTC. This sequence encodes CASRLEGLNYGYTF.

This chain uses TRBV5-1 with TRBJ2-7, with D possibly being TRBD1 (5 bases). The V and J ends lost 2 bases and 3 bases respectively, with 12 bases between them. This CDR3 is built from 14 residues. Germline values: CDR1 SGHRS, CDR2 YFSETQ. In DNA, the CDR3 is TGCGCCAGCAGCTTAGGACAAGGATACTACGAGCAGTACTTC. Encoded protein: CASSLGQGYYEQYF. The complete variable domain, with remaining parts taken from reference TRBV5-1 and TRBJ2-7, reads KAGVTQTPRYLIKTRGQQVTLSCSPISGHRSVSWYQQTPGQGLQFLFEYFSETQRNKGNFPGRFSGRQFSNSRSEMNVSTLELGDSALYLCASSLGQGYYEQYFGPGTRLTVT.

This clone has more than one count but fewer than ten. The CDR3 reads CASKEGLTNSGELFF. The CDR3, as DNA: TGTGCCAGCAAAGAGGGTCTTACGAATTCCGGGGAGCTGTTTTTT. The chain couples TRBV2 to TRBJ2-2; weak D call: TRBD2 (5 bases). The V end was cut by 7 bases, the J end by 6 bases, with 18 bases between. The CDR3 has 15 amino acids. Germline V gene data show CDR1 as SNHLY and CDR2 as FYNNEI.

The CDR3 spells CASSRTGTSGANVLTF. In nucleotides, the CDR3 is TGCGCCAGCAGCCGGACAGGAACCTCTGGGGCCAACGTCCTGACTTTC. The chain recombines TRBV5-1 with TRBJ2-6; 7 positions agree with TRBD1. V trimming: 4 bases; J trimming: 0 bases; junction bases outside the gene matches: 4. The CDR3 is 16 amino acids. Germline V gene lookup returns CDR1 SGHRS and CDR2 YFSETQ.

The chain has TRBV19 and TRBJ1-1, with TRBD1 matching 7 bases. Germline lookup yields CDR1 LNHDA and CDR2 SQIVND (reference sequence). With V trimmed by 3 bases and J by 1 base, 8 bases remained unmatched. The CDR3 contains 16 residues. The CDR3 spells CASSIPQDRSNTEAFF. In DNA, the CDR3 is TGTGCCAGTAGTATCCCCCAGGACAGGTCGAACACTGAAGCTTTCTTT.

The genes are TRBV4-2 and TRBJ2-3, with D possibly being TRBD1 (6 bases). This CDR3 is built from 17 residues. V was clipped by 4 bases and J by 6 bases, with 23 bases between them. In germline, CDR1 is LGHNA, CDR2 YNFKEQ. The CDR3 is CASSRSPQGSLGDTQYF. The CDR3 DNA reads as TGTGCCAGCAGCCGATCCCCACAGGGATCCCTCGGGGATACGCAGTATTTT.

The rearrangement links TRBV15 to TRBJ2-2; unclear D gene. Trimming took off 1 base at V and 3 bases at J, with 6 bases between the two ends. From germline, CDR1 is LNHNV and CDR2 YYDKDF (reference sequence). The CDR3 loop spans 14 amino acids. The chain's CDR3 is CATSRVADTGELFF. The CDR3 bases are TGTGCCACCAGCAGAGTCGCGGACACCGGGGAGCTGTTTTTT. Combining the CDR3 with reference TRBV15 and TRBJ2-2 gives the whole variable domain DAMVIQNPRYQVTQFGKPVTLSCSQTLNHNVMYWYQQKSSQAPKLLFHYYDKDFNNEADTPDNFQSRRPNTSFCFLDIRSPGLGDTAMYLCATSRVADTGELFFGEGSRLTVL.

The chain couples TRBV6-5 to TRBJ1-6; D not certain. This CDR3 comprises 13 residues. CDR1 is MNHEY and CDR2 is SVGAGI in the germline V gene. Trimming cost V 3 bases and J 14 bases, with 14 bases left between them. CDR3 sequence reads: CASSYFDDGALHF. For the CDR3, the DNA is TGTGCCAGCAGTTATTTCGACGACGGGGCCCTCCACTTT.

The V gene is TRBV2, the J gene TRBJ1-6, with 7 bases aligning to TRBD1. J lost 7 bases, V lost 4 bases, and 10 bases had no gene match. Germline CDR1 is SNHLY and CDR2 is FYNNEI. The CDR3 is 16 residues long. The CDR3 loop reads CASSVPGQERNSPLHF. The CDR3 DNA sequence: TGTGCCAGCAGTGTACCAGGACAGGAAAGGAATTCACCCCTCCACTTT.

V usage is TRBV28 and J usage is TRBJ1-1; the D gene is possibly TRBD1 (6 bases). The germline V gene encodes CDR1 MDHEN and CDR2 SYDVKM. V shed 1 base and J shed 6 bases, with 12 bases lying between them. The CDR3 is made up of 14 amino acids. As DNA, the CDR3 is TGTGCCAGCAGTTTATCAGGGGTCGGCGCTGAAGCTTTCTTT. Its translation: CASSLSGVGAEAFF. Filled out from reference TRBV28 and TRBJ1-1, the complete variable domain reads DVKVTQSSRYLVKRTGEKVFLECVQDMDHENMFWYRQDPGLGLRLIYFSYDVKMKEKGDIPEGYSVSREKKERFSLILESASTNQTSMYLCASSLSGVGAEAFFGQGTRLTVV.

The rearrangement links TRBV2 to TRBJ2-7; D gene unclear. CDR3 length: 14 residues. V lost 5 bases and J 3 bases, leaving 14 bases between the germline ends. CDR1 and CDR2 from the germline V gene are SNHLY and FYNNEI. For the CDR3, the DNA is TGTGCCAGCAGTCCACGGTGGGCCATCTACGAGCAGTACTTC. The encoded protein is CASSPRWAIYEQYF.

The rearrangement joins TRBV9 to TRBJ1-1; 7 bases map to TRBD1. There are 14 residues in the CDR3. Germline CDR1 is SGDLS and CDR2 is YYNGEE. The V and J ends lost 0 bases and 2 bases, in that order; junction bases with no gene match: 1. The CDR3 sequence: CASSVEGGNTEAFF. CDR3 bases: TGTGCCAGCAGCGTAGAAGGGGGCAACACTGAAGCTTTCTTT.

The sample holds a few counts of this clone. The rearrangement links TRBV19 to TRBJ1-5; 7 positions agree with TRBD1. The V gene's germline CDR1 is LNHDA and CDR2 SQIVND (reference sequence). The CDR3 loop spans 15 amino acids. Trimming cost V 5 bases and J 9 bases; bases outside gene matches: 13. CDR3 residues: CASSPQTSGGGPQHF. CDR3 nucleotide sequence: TGTGCCAGTAGTCCCCAAACCTCAGGGGGAGGGCCCCAGCATTTT.

This rearrangement joins TRBV5-1 to TRBJ2-3, with TRBD2 matching 7 bases. The junction had 8 bases not matched to a gene; V was cut back by 0 bases and J by 7 bases. Germline CDR1 reads SGHRS; CDR2 reads YFSETQ. The CDR3 length is 15 residues. The DNA for the CDR3 is TGCGCCAGCAGCTTGGAGGGACTAAAGGGACATACGCAGTATTTT. Translation: CASSLEGLKGHTQYF.

The chain is built from TRBV7-9 and TRBJ2-5, with a possible D match to TRBD2 (6 bases). The end of the DNA aligns better with TRBJ2-7, so the J call may be wrong. Germline V gene sequence: CDR1 SEHNR, CDR2 FQNEAQ (reference sequence). The CDR3 runs 13 residues. The CDR3 sequence is CAIKQEGYYEQYF. The CDR3 bases are TGTGCCATCAAGCAGGAGGGTTACTACGAGCAGTACTTC.

The CDR3 DNA follows: TGTGCCATCAGTGAGTTAGGGGGAAGCTACGAGCAGTACTTC. Amino acids: CAISELGGSYEQYF. The chain recombines TRBV10-3 with TRBJ2-5; D is perhaps TRBD1 (6 bases). Matching the DNA end better, TRBJ2-7 makes the J call doubtful. CDR1 and CDR2 (germline): ENHRY, SYGVKD. CDR3 length equals 14 residues.

This clone has only a few counts. The chain joins TRBV4-1 to TRBJ1-2, with 8 bases lining up with TRBD1. The germline V gene encodes CDR1 MGHRA and CDR2 YSYEKL. This CDR3 has 16 residues. V shed 0 bases and J 7 bases; nucleotides not matched to a gene: 10. CDR3 bases: TGCGCCAGCAGCCAAGATCCGGGAGCAGGGGGCAGTGGCTACACCTTC. It translates to CASSQDPGAGGSGYTF.

This rearrangement joins TRBV7-6 to TRBJ2-2; tentative D call: TRBD2 (6 bases). This CDR3 is built from 17 residues. Trimming shortened V by 1 base and J by 1 base, and 13 bases separated the two germline ends. CDR1 is SGHVS, CDR2 FNYEAQ, per germline. CDR3 amino acids: CASSLGSGGGNTGELFF. CDR3 DNA sequence: TGTGCCAGCAGCTTAGGATCCGGGGGTGGGAACACCGGGGAGCTGTTTTTT.

The rearrangement uses TRBV6-5 and TRBJ1-1; 9 bases are shared with TRBD1. J was trimmed by 9 bases and V by 7 bases; bases with no gene match: 12. CDR3 size: 14 residues. Germline V lookup: CDR1 MNHEY, CDR2 SVGAGI. CDR3 bases: TGTGCCAGCACCCCGACAGGGGGTGTTGTTAAAGCTTTCTTT. Translated, it gives CASTPTGGVVKAFF.

The chain is built from TRBV27 and TRBJ1-5, with 12 bases identical to TRBD1. V lost 8 bases to trimming and J lost 3 bases; unmatched junction nucleotides: 11. Germline assignment: CDR1 MNHEY and CDR2 SMNVEV (reference sequence). The CDR3 contains 17 residues. CDR3 region: CASGGTGGPLANQPQHF. The CDR3 DNA reads TGTGCCAGCGGCGGGACAGGGGGCCCCCTCGCCAATCAGCCCCAGCATTTT.

The V call is TRBV6-5, the J call TRBJ2-2, with TRBD2 matching 10 bases. V lost 6 bases and J lost 5; bases outside the gene matches: 3. This CDR3 contains 14 residues. Germline V gene sequence: CDR1 MNHEY, CDR2 SVGAGI. The CDR3 bases are TGTGCCAGCAGGACGACTAGCGGGACCGGGGAGCTGTTTTTT. It codes for CASRTTSGTGELFF.

This sequence joins TRBV11-3 and TRBJ2-2; no clear D gene. The CDR3 totals 14 residues. V gave up 6 bases and J gave up 4 bases, with 12 bases separating them. Germline values: CDR1 SGHNT, CDR2 YENEEA. This chain's CDR3 is CASRPHPGTGELFF. CDR3 DNA sequence: TGTGCCAGCAGACCCCACCCGGGCACCGGGGAGCTGTTTTTT.

The chain uses TRBV19 and TRBJ2-7; TRBD2 aligns across 8 bases. Per the germline V gene, CDR1 is LNHDA and CDR2 is SQIVND (reference sequence). With V trimmed by 5 bases and J by 2 bases, 11 bases remained unmatched. This CDR3 spans 16 amino acids. The CDR3 region is CASSYRTSRGPYEQYF. The CDR3 coding sequence is TGTGCCAGTAGTTATCGGACTAGCCGGGGCCCCTACGAGCAGTACTTC.

This chain joins TRBV28 and TRBJ1-5, with 8 nucleotides matching TRBD1. This CDR3 is 16 amino acids long. J was trimmed by 3 bases and V by 4 bases; bases with no gene match: 8. Germline-derived CDR1 and CDR2 are MDHEN and SYDVKM. The DNA of the CDR3 is TGTGCCAGCAGTTCCCCCCGGACAGGGACCAATCAGCCCCAGCATTTT. Translating it yields CASSSPRTGTNQPQHF.

V usage is TRBV7-2 and J usage is TRBJ2-5, with 7 bases that match TRBD1. V dropped 4 bases and J dropped 5; count of bases not matched to a gene: 4. This CDR3 comprises 13 residues. Germline V gene sequence: CDR1 SGHTA, CDR2 FQGNSA. CDR3 nucleotide sequence: TGTGCCAGCAGCTCGGACAGGCCGGAGACCCAGTACTTC. This gives the protein CASSSDRPETQYF. The whole variable domain, filled in from reference TRBV7-2 and TRBJ2-5, reads GAGVSQSPSNKVTEKGKDVELRCDPISGHTALYWYRQSLGQGLEFLIYFQGNSAPDKSGLPSDRFSAERTGGSVSTLTIQRTQQEDSAVYLCASSSDRPETQYFGPGTRLLVL.

There are a few counts of this clone. V and J are TRBV7-2 and TRBJ1-2; 9 bases agree with TRBD1. CDR3 length: 16 amino acids. Germline loops: CDR1 SGHTA, CDR2 FQGNSA. The ends lost 5 bases at V and 1 base at J; junction bases unmatched: 8. CDR3 coding DNA: TGTGCCAGCAGCCCTGCCGGGACAGGGTATAACTATGGCTACACCTTC. Translated: CASSPAGTGYNYGYTF. The entire variable domain, with the rest obtained from reference TRBV7-2 and TRBJ1-2, is as follows: GAGVSQSPSNKVTEKGKDVELRCDPISGHTALYWYRQSLGQGLEFLIYFQGNSAPDKSGLPSDRFSAERTGGSVSTLTIQRTQQEDSAVYLCASSPAGTGYNYGYTFGSGTRLTVV.

J is TRBJ1-1 and V is TRBV7-2; TRBD1 might be the D (6 bases). Germline loops: CDR1 SGHTA, CDR2 FQGNSA. The CDR3 has 15 amino acids. V lost 5 bases, J lost 2 bases, and 15 bases lay in between. The CDR3 sequence: CASSLGGGGNTEAFF. The CDR3 DNA is TGTGCCAGCAGCCTAGGGGGGGGAGGAAACACTGAAGCTTTCTTT.

The rearrangement links TRBV18 to TRBJ2-3; 10 nucleotides align to TRBD1. Looked up from germline, CDR1 is KGHSH and CDR2 is LQKENI. The CDR3 is 15 residues long. Losses at the gene ends were 3 bases for V and 2 bases for J; bases not matched to a gene: 2. The CDR3 DNA is TGTGCCAGCTCACCGGGGACAGGGGTCACAGATACGCAGTATTTT. This encodes CASSPGTGVTDTQYF.